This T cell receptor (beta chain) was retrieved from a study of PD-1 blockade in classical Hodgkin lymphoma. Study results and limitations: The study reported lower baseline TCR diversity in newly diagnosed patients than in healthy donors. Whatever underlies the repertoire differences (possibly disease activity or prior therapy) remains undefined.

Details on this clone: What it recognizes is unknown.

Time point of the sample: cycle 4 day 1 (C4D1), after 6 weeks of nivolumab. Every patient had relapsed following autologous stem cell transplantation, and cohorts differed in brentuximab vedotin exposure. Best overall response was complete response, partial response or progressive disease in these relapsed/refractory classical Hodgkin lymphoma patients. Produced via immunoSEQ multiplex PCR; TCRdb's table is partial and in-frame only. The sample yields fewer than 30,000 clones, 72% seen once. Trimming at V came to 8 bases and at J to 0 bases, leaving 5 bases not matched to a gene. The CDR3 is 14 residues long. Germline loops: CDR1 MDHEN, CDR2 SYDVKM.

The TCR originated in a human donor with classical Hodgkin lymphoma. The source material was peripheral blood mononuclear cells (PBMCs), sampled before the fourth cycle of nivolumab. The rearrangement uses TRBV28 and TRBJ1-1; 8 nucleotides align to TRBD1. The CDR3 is CASRRDRLNTEAFF. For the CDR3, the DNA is TGTGCCAGCCGACGGGACAGGCTGAACACTGAAGCTTTCTTT.